The 8 T cell receptor beta chains below come from one sample, sequenced in a study of T cells in Graves' hyperthyroidism and ophthalmopathy. Amplified TCR beta CDR3 regions came from RNA transcripts. Initially, a first-round RT-PCR of the TCR CDR3 employed the HTBI primer set. In TCRdb, the multiplex PCR reads were re-called with MiXCR into one record per CDR3 protein. The sample gives approximately 380,000 distinct CDR3 sequences, about 20% of which show up once; 3.7% is in the top ten. The sample taken for sequencing was blood. The origin of the receptors is a woman aged 18-29 years with Graves' hyperthyroidism.

This clonotype was observed many times. The chain recombines TRBV6-1 with TRBJ1-2, with D perhaps matching TRBD1 (5 bases). Germline CDR1 is MNHNS and CDR2 is SASEGT. Trimming removed 5 bases from V and 4 bases from J, with 11 bases in between. The CDR3 length is 13 residues. CDR3 in DNA: TGTGCCAGCAGTCCGGGACGGGCCTATGGCTACACCTTC. The encoded protein is CASSPGRAYGYTF.

This clonotype was counted many times. This chain joins TRBV20-1 and TRBJ1-3; 11 positions agree with TRBD1. CDR3 length: 13 amino acids. Germline V gene data show CDR1 as DFQATT and CDR2 as SNEGSKA (reference sequence). V was pared by 4 bases and J by 6 bases, with 2 bases of the junction left unmatched. The CDR3, as DNA: TGCAGTGCTAAGGGACAGGGGGAAAACACCATATATTTT. Translation gives CSAKGQGENTIYF.

This clonotype occurred many times. The rearrangement uses TRBV27 and TRBJ1-1; 10 bases are shared with TRBD1. Trimming cost V 6 bases and J 3 bases; bases outside gene matches: 7. Per germline, CDR1 MNHEY and CDR2 SMNVEV (reference sequence). The length of the CDR3 is 15 residues. CDR3 region: CASSPMTGGYTEAFF. The CDR3 bases are TGTGCCAGCAGCCCAATGACAGGGGGCTACACTGAAGCTTTCTTT.

Many counts were recorded for this clonotype. A much larger clone differs by one base, so this may be a read error. V usage is TRBV27 and J usage is TRBJ1-1; D not certain. Germline values: CDR1 MNHEY, CDR2 SMNVEV (reference sequence). V lost 2 bases, J lost 4 bases, and 11 bases lay in between. The CDR3 is made up of 14 amino acids. The DNA of the CDR3 is TGTGCCAGCAGTTTAAGACCACGCAGCACTGAAGCTTTCTTT. Its protein is CASSLRPRSTEAFF.

Ten or more counts support this clonotype. This rearrangement joins TRBV3-1 to TRBJ2-5, with 10 nucleotides matching TRBD2. Germline V gene lookup returns CDR1 LGHDT and CDR2 YNNKEL (reference sequence). Trimming cost V 4 bases and J 2 bases; bases outside gene matches: 7. The CDR3 has 16 residues. The DNA for the CDR3 is TGTGCCAGCAGCCTAGCTAGCGGGGGCTCGCAAGAGACCCAGTACTTC. This gives the protein CASSLASGGSQETQYF.

Ten or more counts support this clonotype. The rearrangement uses TRBV12-3 or TRBV12-4 and TRBJ1-1; no definite D call. CDR3 length equals 11 residues. Trimming shortened V by 2 bases and J by 7 bases, and 5 bases separated the two germline ends. CDR3 nucleotide sequence: TGTGCCAGCAGTTTAAGAGTTGAAGCTTTCTTT. This translates into CASSLRVEAFF.

This clonotype was counted many times. This chain links TRBV5-6 with TRBJ1-2; TRBD1 agrees at 7 bases. Looked up from germline, CDR1 is SGHDT and CDR2 is YYEEEE. Losses at the gene ends were 2 bases for V and 5 bases for J; bases not matched to a gene: 9. The CDR3 covers 15 residues. This chain's CDR3 is CASSFHGEQGYGYTF. DNA of the CDR3: TGTGCCAGCAGCTTCCATGGTGAACAGGGGTATGGCTACACCTTC.

Many counts were recorded for this clonotype. The chain joins TRBV15 to TRBJ2-4; TRBD2 matches at 11 bases. CDR1 is LNHNV and CDR2 is YYDKDF in the germline V gene (reference sequence). Trimming at V came to 5 bases and at J to 8 bases, leaving 8 bases not matched to a gene. The CDR3 has 15 amino acids. CDR3 in amino acids: CATSQLAGEEYIQYF. For the CDR3, the DNA is TGTGCCACCAGCCAACTAGCGGGGGAGGAGTACATTCAGTACTTC.